This T cell receptor (beta chain) is drawn from a study of molecular identifiers for immune sequencing clone quantification. MiXCR was run by TCRdb on the PCR reads, yielding one entry per CDR3 protein. Altogether hundreds of thousands of distinct CDR3 sequences are present, roughly 23% being singletons, with the ten largest covering about 0.78%. The CDR3 runs 13 residues. V shed 9 bases, J shed 4 bases, and the junction held 7 bases outside the gene matches. In germline, CDR1 is MDHEN, CDR2 SYDVKM. This receptor was identified in a human donor in good health. Some libraries in this study had Jurkat cell RNA spiked in. The sample was naive CD8+ T cells from blood, with Jurkat cell RNA spiked in. This sample's subset: FACS-sorted CD8+CD4-CCR7+CD45RA+ naive T cells. The chain links TRBV28 to TRBJ2-7, with 9 bases identical to TRBD1. In DNA form, the CDR3 reads TGTGCCAGTAAGGGCGGACAGGGGTACGAGCAGTACTTC. It codes for CASKGGQGYEQYF.